These 15 T cell receptor beta chains were sequenced from one sample in a study of T-cell memory formation after mild COVID-19. One entry per CDR3 protein, called by TCRdb with MiXCR from the 5' RACE reads. The sample consists of fewer than 450,000 distinct CDR3 sequences, 20% to 25% of them appearing once. Sequenced sample: PBMCs or a T cell subset sorted from them (not recorded which). These receptors were collected from an adult woman who had mild COVID-19 (a few samples of this study predate the infection). Cell type and time point are not known.

The sample holds a few counts of this clonotype. V usage is TRBV6-5 and J usage is TRBJ2-5; unclear D gene. The V end lost 5 bases, the J end lost 1 base, and 20 bases lay between the germline ends. CDR1 is MNHEY and CDR2 is SVGAGI in the germline V gene. This CDR3 has 17 residues. The chain's CDR3 is CASSSYSNPTVQETQYF. CDR3 coding DNA: TGTGCCAGCAGTAGTTACTCGAACCCGACGGTCCAAGAGACCCAGTACTTC.

The chain has TRBV5-8 and TRBJ1-2; a possible D gene is TRBD1 (6 bases). This CDR3 region has 16 residues. Germline-derived CDR1 and CDR2 are SGHTS and YDEGEE. The V end was cut by 0 bases, the J end by 7 bases, with 19 bases between. The CDR3 region has the DNA TGTGCCAGCAGCTTGGGACGGCTGGGGGCAATTGGTGGCTACACCTTC. It codes for CASSLGRLGAIGGYTF. The full variable domain, in which reference TRBV5-8 and TRBJ1-2 provide the parts outside the CDR3, is EAGVTQSPTHLIKTRGQQATLRCSPISGHTSVYWYQQALGLGLQFLLWYDEGEERNRGNFPPRFSGRQFPNYSSELNVNALELEDSALYLCASSLGRLGAIGGYTFGSGTRLTVV.

The chain is built from TRBV7-9 and TRBJ2-1; D is perhaps TRBD2 (7 bases). Trimming stripped 4 bases from V and 7 bases from J, with 17 bases between. CDR1 is SEHNR, CDR2 FQNEAQ, per germline (reference sequence). This CDR3 spans 15 amino acids. This CDR3 is CASSSRRGGGNEQFF. In DNA form, the CDR3 reads TGTGCCAGCAGCTCCCGAAGGGGAGGGGGGAATGAGCAGTTCTTC. The variable domain in full, with the rest retrieved from reference TRBV7-9 and TRBJ2-1, is DTGVSQNPRHKITKRGQNVTFRCDPISEHNRLYWYRQTLGQGPEFLTYFQNEAQLEKSRLLSDRFSAERPKGSFSTLEIQRTEQGDSAMYLCASSSRRGGGNEQFFGPGTRLTVL.

In this sample, this clonotype turned up a few times. The chain uses TRBV5-1 and TRBJ2-3; 8 bases are a match to TRBD1. The trim removed 0 bases at V and 4 bases at J, leaving 4 bases unmatched. The CDR3 spans 15 residues. Per the germline V gene, CDR1 is SGHRS and CDR2 is YFSETQ. CDR3 nucleotide sequence: TGCGCCAGCAGCTTGGGGCAGGGGGCGTCAGATACGCAGTATTTT. This encodes CASSLGQGASDTQYF.

This chain joins TRBV28 and TRBJ2-3; 7 positions match TRBD2. V lost 6 bases, J lost 5 bases, and 11 bases stayed unmatched. CDR3 length: 15 residues. Per germline, CDR1 MDHEN and CDR2 SYDVKM. CDR3 amino acids: CASRARLRELDTQYF. The CDR3 DNA follows: TGTGCCAGCAGGGCGCGGTTGCGGGAGCTAGATACGCAGTATTTT.

The chain uses TRBV6-1 and TRBJ2-7; D gene unclear. The CDR3 contains 15 residues. V gave up 7 bases and J gave up 2 bases, with 18 bases separating them. The germline V gene encodes CDR1 MNHNS and CDR2 SASEGT. The CDR3: CASTSPRTAAYEQYF. In DNA, the CDR3 is TGTGCCAGCACCTCCCCCAGGACGGCCGCCTACGAGCAGTACTTC.

This clonotype was seen a handful of times. The genes are TRBV12-5 and TRBJ2-7, with 12 bases lining up with TRBD2. Trimming removed 0 bases from V and 5 bases from J; junction bases left unmatched: 8. The CDR3 sequence is 17 residues long. Germline assignment: CDR1 LGHNT and CDR2 FRNRAP. CDR3 sequence: CASGLVLLAGGGDEQYF. CDR3 DNA: TGTGCTAGTGGTTTGGTACTACTAGCGGGAGGAGGGGACGAGCAGTACTTC.

The rearrangement links TRBV9 to TRBJ1-1; TRBD1 aligns across 7 bases. This CDR3 contains 14 residues. Germline assignment: CDR1 SGDLS and CDR2 YYNGEE. The J segment lost 1 base and the V segment lost 4 bases, leaving 4 bases of the junction unmatched. DNA for the CDR3: TGTGCCAGCAGCTTCCGGGACAGGAACACTGAAGCTTTCTTT. Protein product: CASSFRDRNTEAFF. Full variable domain (rest looked up from reference TRBV9 and TRBJ1-1): DSGVTQTPKHLITATGQRVTLRCSPRSGDLSVYWYQQSLDQGLQFLIQYYNGEERAKGNILERFSAQQFPDLHSELNLSSLELGDSALYFCASSFRDRNTEAFFGQGTRLTVV.

This clonotype was seen just once. The chain is built from TRBV2 and TRBJ2-4; D not resolved. The germline V gene has CDR1 SNHLY and CDR2 FYNNEI. CDR3 length equals 13 residues. V lost 7 bases to trimming and J lost 5 bases, with 12 bases between them. CDR3 in amino acids: CASKSDVENIQYF. CDR3 DNA sequence: TGTGCCAGCAAGTCGGACGTGGAAAACATTCAGTACTTC.

This clonotype was found a few times. The chain carries TRBV7-6 and TRBJ1-4; TRBD1 matches at 10 bases. The CDR3 extends over 15 amino acids. Germline V gives CDR1 SGHVS, CDR2 FNYEAQ. J lost 5 bases, V lost 6 bases, and 6 bases had no gene match. The CDR3 DNA is TGTGCCAGCAGTAACACGGGACAGGGGAATGAAAAACTGTTTTTT. It yields the protein CASSNTGQGNEKLFF.

This clonotype was counted only a few times. The chain is built from TRBV4-1 and TRBJ1-3, with TRBD1 matching 9 bases. The germline gives CDR1 MGHRA, CDR2 YSYEKL. V gave up 2 bases and J gave up 3 bases; unmatched junction bases: 8. This CDR3 is built from 17 residues. The CDR3 here is CASSQNPQGAGGNTIYF. CDR3 nucleotide sequence: TGCGCCAGCAGCCAAAACCCACAGGGGGCTGGTGGAAACACCATATATTTT.

V usage is TRBV9 and J usage is TRBJ1-6; no clear D gene. V was pared by 5 bases and J by 6 bases, with 15 bases between. Germline CDR1 and CDR2: SGDLS and YYNGEE. The CDR3 contains 15 residues. CDR3 DNA: TGTGCCAGCAGTTCAATGGCGGACTCTAATTCACCCCTCCACTTT. Protein: CASSSMADSNSPLHF.

This clonotype was recorded only once. The chain employs TRBV4-1 and TRBJ2-1; 7 nucleotides agree with TRBD2. There are 15 residues in the CDR3. The J segment lost 4 bases and the V segment lost 8 bases, leaving 11 bases of the junction unmatched. The germline V gene has CDR1 MGHRA and CDR2 YSYEKL. CDR3 protein: CASYVFSGMYNEQFF. CDR3 in DNA: TGCGCCAGCTACGTGTTCAGCGGGATGTACAATGAGCAGTTCTTC.

This clonotype was seen a few times. This chain joins TRBV7-8 and TRBJ2-5; D call uncertain. This CDR3 region has 13 residues. From germline, CDR1 is SGHVS and CDR2 FQNEAQ. Deletions cut 4 bases from V and 2 bases from J, with 8 bases between. The chain's CDR3 is CASSSRRQETQYF. DNA for the CDR3: TGTGCCAGCAGCTCCCGACGGCAAGAGACCCAGTACTTC. The full variable domain, rest sourced from reference TRBV7-8 and TRBJ2-5, is GAGVSQSPRYKVAKRGQDVALRCDPISGHVSLFWYQQALGQGPEFLTYFQNEAQLDKSGLPSDRFFAERPEGSVSTLKIQRTQQEDSAVYLCASSSRRQETQYFGPGTRLLVL.

V gene TRBV18 combines with J gene TRBJ1-1; weak D call: TRBD1 (6 bases). The germline V gene encodes CDR1 KGHSH and CDR2 LQKENI. Between the trimmed V and J ends, which lost 3 bases and 6 bases, there was a span of 14 bases. The CDR3 extends over 14 amino acids. The CDR3 reads CASSPPHRVAEAFF. CDR3 in DNA: TGTGCCAGCTCACCGCCCCACAGGGTAGCTGAAGCTTTCTTT. The whole variable domain, remainder taken from reference TRBV18 and TRBJ1-1, is NAGVMQNPRHLVRRRGQEARLRCSPMKGHSHVYWYRQLPEEGLKFMVYLQKENIIDESGMPKERFSAEFPKEGPSILRIQQVVRGDSAAYFCASSPPHRVAEAFFGQGTRLTVV.